A selection of T cell receptor beta chains follows, all from one sample in a study of CD8+CD57+ T cells in acquired aplastic anemia. TCRdb itself ran the reads through MiXCR, one entry per CDR3 protein. The sample includes just over 40,000 distinct CDR3 sequences, under 80% of them seen just once. The specimen was sorted CD4+, CD8+, or CD8+CD57+ T cells (not recorded which) from PBMCs. The receptors were gathered from a human donor with aplastic anemia. Both conserved end residues are part of each CDR3. A D gene is named only where the DNA matches it firmly. Where a row states a size, it is once, few, many or the class of an expanded clone; other rows omit it.

clone size: -; J gene: TRBJ1-1; V gene: TRBV20-1; D gene: TRBD1; CDR3 DNA: TGCAGTGCTAAGACAGGGGGCATGGAGACTGAAGCTTTCTTT; CDR3 protein: CSAKTGGMETEAFF
clone size: -; J gene: TRBJ1-1; V gene: TRBV7-6; D gene: -; CDR3 DNA: TGTGCCAGCAGCAGCGTAGGCACTGAAGCTTTCTTT; CDR3 protein: CASSSVGTEAFF
clone size: once; J gene: TRBJ2-4; V gene: TRBV2; D gene: -; CDR3 DNA: TGTGCCAGCAGTGAAGGGGGGTTGGCGGGGACCAACAAAAACATTCAGTACTTC; CDR3 protein: CASSEGGLAGTNKNIQYF
clone size: -; J gene: TRBJ2-3; V gene: TRBV25-1; D gene: -; CDR3 DNA: TGTGCCAGCAGTGAAACAGATACGCAGTATTTT; CDR3 protein: CASSETDTQYF
clone size: few; J gene: TRBJ2-2; V gene: TRBV6-5; D gene: -; CDR3 DNA: TGTGCCAGCAGTTACGAGGGTCTCCTCCGGGCCGGGGAGCTGTTTTTT; CDR3 protein: CASSYEGLLRAGELFF
clone size: -; J gene: TRBJ2-7; V gene: TRBV7-2; D gene: -; CDR3 DNA: TGTGCCAGCAGCTTAGGTCCTGGCTACGAGCAGTACTTC; CDR3 protein: CASSLGPGYEQYF
clone size: many; J gene: TRBJ2-3; V gene: TRBV6-4; D gene: TRBD2; CDR3 DNA: TGTGCCAGCAGTGGGACTAGCGGGGGCACAGATACGCAGTATTTT; CDR3 protein: CASSGTSGGTDTQYF
clone size: once; J gene: TRBJ1-2; V gene: TRBV18; D gene: -; CDR3 DNA: TGTGCCAGCTCACCACCGAGGGGCCGGAATGGCTACACCTTC; CDR3 protein: CASSPPRGRNGYTF
clone size: -; J gene: TRBJ2-1; V gene: TRBV11-1; D gene: -; CDR3 DNA: TGTGCCAGCAGCTTAAGCTGGGGGTACTACAATGAGCAGTTCTTC; CDR3 protein: CASSLSWGYYNEQFF
clone size: -; J gene: TRBJ2-1; V gene: TRBV7-9; D gene: -; CDR3 DNA: TGTGCCAGCAGGCTAGGGTACCCCAACGAGCAGTTCTTC; CDR3 protein: CASRLGYPNEQFF
clone size: -; J gene: TRBJ2-5; V gene: TRBV2; D gene: -; CDR3 DNA: TGTGCCAGCAGTCCTCAAGAGACCCAGTACTTC; CDR3 protein: CASSPQETQYF
clone size: -; J gene: TRBJ1-1; V gene: TRBV19; D gene: -; CDR3 DNA: TGTGCCAGTAGTATAGATCAGGGGCGAGCTTTCTTT; CDR3 protein: CASSIDQGRAFF
clone size: -; J gene: TRBJ1-1; V gene: TRBV19; D gene: TRBD1; CDR3 DNA: TGTGCCAGTTGTTACAGGGGGAACACTGAAGCTTTCTTT; CDR3 protein: CASCYRGNTEAFF
clone size: few; J gene: TRBJ1-3; V gene: TRBV30; D gene: -; CDR3 DNA: TGTGCCTGGAGTCCTAAGACAGTTGGCATATATTTT; CDR3 protein: CAWSPKTVGIYF
clone size: medium-sized; J gene: TRBJ2-3; V gene: TRBV7-8; D gene: -; CDR3 DNA: TGTGCCAGCAGCCAGGGATCGGGGGATACGCAGTATTTT; CDR3 protein: CASSQGSGDTQYF
clone size: -; J gene: TRBJ2-7; V gene: TRBV15; D gene: -; CDR3 DNA: TGTGCCACCAGTGGTTTCTACGAGCAGTACTTC; CDR3 protein: CATSGFYEQYF
clone size: -; J gene: TRBJ2-1; V gene: TRBV5-4; D gene: TRBD2; CDR3 DNA: TGTGCCAGCAGCTTGGCAACGGGACTAGGTCACAATGAGCAGTTCTTC; CDR3 protein: CASSLATGLGHNEQFF
clone size: -; J gene: TRBJ2-5; V gene: TRBV7-2; D gene: -; CDR3 DNA: TGTGCCAGCAGCTTAATTTCCGGGAACCAAGAGACCCAGTACTTC; CDR3 protein: CASSLISGNQETQYF
clone size: -; J gene: TRBJ1-6; V gene: TRBV15; D gene: -; CDR3 DNA: TGTGCCACCAGCTCCGGGACAAGGATCTACTTAGGTTCACCCCTCCACTTT; CDR3 protein: CATSSGTRIYLGSPLHF
clone size: many; J gene: TRBJ1-6; V gene: TRBV4-1; D gene: -; CDR3 DNA: TGCGCCAGCAGCCAAGCGTGGGGGATGGAGTCACCCCTCCACTTT; CDR3 protein: CASSQAWGMESPLHF
clone size: once; J gene: TRBJ2-3; V gene: TRBV15; D gene: TRBD2; CDR3 DNA: TGTGCCACCAGTTTAGGGCCTAGCGGTAGCACAGATACGCAGTATTTT; CDR3 protein: CATSLGPSGSTDTQYF
clone size: -; J gene: TRBJ2-7; V gene: TRBV2; D gene: -; CDR3 DNA: TGTGCCAGCAGTGAGTGGCTAGACGAGCAGTACTTC; CDR3 protein: CASSEWLDEQYF
clone size: -; J gene: TRBJ1-2; V gene: TRBV10-3; D gene: -; CDR3 DNA: TGTGCCATCAGTGATGGGGGTTGGGGGTATGGCTACACCTTC; CDR3 protein: CAISDGGWGYGYTF
clone size: many; J gene: TRBJ2-7; V gene: TRBV2; D gene: TRBD1; CDR3 DNA: TGTGCCAGCAGTGTCTGGACAGGGGTTCCCTACGAGCAGTACTTC; CDR3 protein: CASSVWTGVPYEQYF
clone size: many; J gene: TRBJ1-2; V gene: TRBV10-3; D gene: -; CDR3 DNA: TGTGCCATCAGTGAGTCTCCGGCAGGAAACAACTATGGCTACACCTTC; CDR3 protein: CAISESPAGNNYGYTF
clone size: -; J gene: TRBJ2-5; V gene: TRBV2; D gene: -; CDR3 DNA: TGTGCCAGCAGTGGCCTGGCTAGCAGCCAAGAGACCCAGTACTTC; CDR3 protein: CASSGLASSQETQYF
clone size: -; J gene: TRBJ1-6; V gene: TRBV9; D gene: -; CDR3 DNA: TGTGTCAGCAGCGTAGCGGGGGGGATCTCCTATAATTCACCTCTCCACTTT; CDR3 protein: CVSSVAGGISYNSPLHF
clone size: once; J gene: TRBJ2-1; V gene: TRBV10-3; D gene: -; CDR3 DNA: TGTGCCATCAGTGGGGAAGGGGATGAGCAGTTCTTC; CDR3 protein: CAISGEGDEQFF
clone size: -; J gene: TRBJ2-1; V gene: TRBV7-6; D gene: -; CDR3 DNA: TGTGCCAGCAGCTTAGCGTTGTACAATGAGCAGTTCTTC; CDR3 protein: CASSLALYNEQFF
clone size: -; J gene: TRBJ2-1; V gene: TRBV7-8; D gene: -; CDR3 DNA: TGTGCCAGCAGCTTGGATTTCACCATCAATGAGCAGTTCTTC; CDR3 protein: CASSLDFTINEQFF
clone size: -; J gene: TRBJ2-7; V gene: TRBV27; D gene: TRBD1; CDR3 DNA: TGTGCCAGCAGTCAGGACAGGGTGGGCGAGCAGTACTTC; CDR3 protein: CASSQDRVGEQYF
clone size: few; J gene: TRBJ1-2; V gene: TRBV25-1; D gene: TRBD1; CDR3 DNA: TGTGCCAGCAGTGAACAGGGGGCTGAGATGTATGGCTACACCTTC; CDR3 protein: CASSEQGAEMYGYTF
clone size: -; J gene: TRBJ1-5; V gene: TRBV7-9; D gene: -; CDR3 DNA: TGTGCCAGCAGCCTCCCAGATACGCCCCAGCATTTT; CDR3 protein: CASSLPDTPQHF
clone size: few; J gene: TRBJ2-6; V gene: TRBV10-1; D gene: -; CDR3 DNA: TGCGCCAGCAGTGAGTCCCGACAGCTTAGGGCCAACGTCCTGACTTTC; CDR3 protein: CASSESRQLRANVLTF
clone size: -; J gene: TRBJ1-3; V gene: TRBV13; D gene: TRBD1; CDR3 DNA: TGTGCCAGCAGAATGACAGGGGGAAACACCATATATTTT; CDR3 protein: CASRMTGGNTIYF
clone size: once; J gene: TRBJ1-4; V gene: TRBV2; D gene: TRBD1; CDR3 DNA: TGTGCCAGCAGCCCGACAGGGTACAATGAAAAACTGTTTTTT; CDR3 protein: CASSPTGYNEKLFF
clone size: few; J gene: TRBJ1-6; V gene: TRBV15; D gene: -; CDR3 DNA: TGTGCCACCAGCAGAGGACAGGTCCTTGCTTCTAATTCACCCCTCCACTTT; CDR3 protein: CATSRGQVLASNSPLHF
clone size: medium-sized; J gene: TRBJ2-5; V gene: TRBV10-1; D gene: -; CDR3 DNA: TGCGCCAGCAGTGACCAGTACCAAGAGACCCAGTACTTC; CDR3 protein: CASSDQYQETQYF
clone size: -; J gene: TRBJ1-4; V gene: TRBV25-1; D gene: TRBD1; CDR3 DNA: TGTGCCAGCAGAAGGACAGGCATTAATGAAAAACTGTTTTTT; CDR3 protein: CASRRTGINEKLFF
clone size: -; J gene: TRBJ1-2; V gene: TRBV19; D gene: -; CDR3 DNA: TGTGCCAGTAGTGTGGTGACAGAGCCCGGCGATGGCTACACCTTC; CDR3 protein: CASSVVTEPGDGYTF
clone size: -; J gene: TRBJ2-7; V gene: TRBV7-3; D gene: TRBD1; CDR3 DNA: TGTGCCAGCCGGGACGCCCCGGGACAGTTCGACGAGCAGTACTTC; CDR3 protein: CASRDAPGQFDEQYF
clone size: many; J gene: TRBJ2-7; V gene: TRBV9; D gene: -; CDR3 DNA: TGTGCCAGCAGCCCAACGGACAGCGCCTACGAGCAGTACTTC; CDR3 protein: CASSPTDSAYEQYF
clone size: -; J gene: TRBJ1-2; V gene: TRBV19; D gene: -; CDR3 DNA: TGTGCCAGTAGTCTGAACATCTATGGCTACACCTTC; CDR3 protein: CASSLNIYGYTF
clone size: -; J gene: TRBJ2-6; V gene: TRBV28; D gene: TRBD1; CDR3 DNA: TGTGCCAGCCATGGACAGGCGCTGTCTGGGGCCAACGTCCTGACTTTC; CDR3 protein: CASHGQALSGANVLTF
clone size: -; J gene: TRBJ2-7; V gene: TRBV2; D gene: -; CDR3 DNA: TGTGCCAGCGGTAGCGGCCCGGGACAGTTCGACGAGCAGTACTTC; CDR3 protein: CASGSGPGQFDEQYF
clone size: many; J gene: TRBJ2-1; V gene: TRBV20-1; D gene: TRBD1; CDR3 DNA: TGCAGTGCTAGAGAGATGACAGGGTACAATGAGCAGTTCTTC; CDR3 protein: CSAREMTGYNEQFF
clone size: -; J gene: TRBJ1-1; V gene: TRBV6-1; D gene: -; CDR3 DNA: TGTGCCAGCAGGCAGGGGAGTGGCACTGAAGCTTTCTTT; CDR3 protein: CASRQGSGTEAFF
clone size: -; J gene: TRBJ2-5; V gene: TRBV10-2; D gene: -; CDR3 DNA: TGCGCCAGCGGACTAACTAGTAAGGAGACCCAGTACTTC; CDR3 protein: CASGLTSKETQYF
clone size: many; J gene: TRBJ1-6; V gene: TRBV19; D gene: -; CDR3 DNA: TGTGCCAGTAGTATAGACAACAGGGTCTTCAATTCACCCCTCCACTTT; CDR3 protein: CASSIDNRVFNSPLHF
clone size: -; J gene: TRBJ2-3; V gene: TRBV7-2; D gene: -; CDR3 DNA: TGCGCCAGCAGCACCCAGGGCACAGATACGCAGTATTTT; CDR3 protein: CASSTQGTDTQYF
clone size: -; J gene: TRBJ2-7; V gene: TRBV15; D gene: -; CDR3 DNA: TGTGCCACCAGCAGCGCGGACAGTCGCGAGCAGTACTTC; CDR3 protein: CATSSADSREQYF
clone size: -; J gene: TRBJ2-3; V gene: TRBV2; D gene: -; CDR3 DNA: TGTGCCACTTTCACAGATACGCAGTATTTT; CDR3 protein: CATFTDTQYF
clone size: -; J gene: TRBJ2-1; V gene: TRBV15; D gene: TRBD2; CDR3 DNA: TGTGCCACCAGCATTGCGGGGGGGTACAATGAGCAGTTCTTC; CDR3 protein: CATSIAGGYNEQFF
clone size: -; J gene: TRBJ2-5; V gene: TRBV10-2; D gene: -; CDR3 DNA: TGCGCCAGCAGTGAGGGCAGGGACGGTGGAGAGACCCAGTACTTC; CDR3 protein: CASSEGRDGGETQYF